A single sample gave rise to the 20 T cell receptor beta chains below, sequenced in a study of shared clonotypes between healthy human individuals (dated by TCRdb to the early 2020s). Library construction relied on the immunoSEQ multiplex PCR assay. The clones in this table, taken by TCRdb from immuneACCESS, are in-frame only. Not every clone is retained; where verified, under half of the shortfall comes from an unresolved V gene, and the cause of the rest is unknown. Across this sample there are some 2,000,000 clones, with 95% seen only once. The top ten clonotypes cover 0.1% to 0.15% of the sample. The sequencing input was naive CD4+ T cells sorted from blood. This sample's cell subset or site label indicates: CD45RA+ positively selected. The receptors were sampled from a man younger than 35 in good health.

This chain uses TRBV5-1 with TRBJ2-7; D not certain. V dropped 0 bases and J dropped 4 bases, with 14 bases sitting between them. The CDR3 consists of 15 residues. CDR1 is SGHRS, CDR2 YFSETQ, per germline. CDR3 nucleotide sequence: TGCGCCAGCAGCTTGGAAACGGACCCTTTATACGAGCAGTACTTC. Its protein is CASSLETDPLYEQYF.

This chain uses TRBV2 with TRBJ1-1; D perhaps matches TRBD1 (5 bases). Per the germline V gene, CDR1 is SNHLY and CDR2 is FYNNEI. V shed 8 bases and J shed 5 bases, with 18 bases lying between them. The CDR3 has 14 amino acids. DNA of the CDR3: TGTGCCAGCCACTATGGGGGTGCGGGTACTGAAGCTTTCTTT. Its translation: CASHYGGAGTEAFF.

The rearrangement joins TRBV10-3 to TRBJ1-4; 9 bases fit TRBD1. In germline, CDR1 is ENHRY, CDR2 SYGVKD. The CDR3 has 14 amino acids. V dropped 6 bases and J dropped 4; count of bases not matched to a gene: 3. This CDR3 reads CAISPTGGNEKLFF. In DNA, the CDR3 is TGTGCCATCAGCCCGACAGGGGGTAATGAAAAACTGTTTTTT.

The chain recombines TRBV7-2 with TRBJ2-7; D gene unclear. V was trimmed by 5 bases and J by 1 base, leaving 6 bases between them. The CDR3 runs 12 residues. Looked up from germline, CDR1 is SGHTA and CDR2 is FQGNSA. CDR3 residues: CASSPWSYEQYF. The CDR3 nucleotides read TGTGCCAGCAGCCCCTGGTCCTACGAGCAGTACTTC.

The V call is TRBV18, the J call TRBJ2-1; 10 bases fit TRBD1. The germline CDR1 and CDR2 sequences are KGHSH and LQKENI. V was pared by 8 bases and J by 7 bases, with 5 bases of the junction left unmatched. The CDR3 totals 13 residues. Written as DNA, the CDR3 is TGTGCCAGCCGACAGGGGGCCGGAAATGAGCAGTTCTTC. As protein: CASRQGAGNEQFF. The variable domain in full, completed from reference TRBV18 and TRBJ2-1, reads NAGVMQNPRHLVRRRGQEARLRCSPMKGHSHVYWYRQLPEEGLKFMVYLQKENIIDESGMPKERFSAEFPKEGPSILRIQQVVRGDSAAYFCASRQGAGNEQFFGPGTRLTVL.

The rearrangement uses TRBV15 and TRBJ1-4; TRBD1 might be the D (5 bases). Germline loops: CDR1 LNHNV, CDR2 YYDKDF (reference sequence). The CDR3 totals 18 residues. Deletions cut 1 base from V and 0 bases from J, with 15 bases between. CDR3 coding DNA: TGTGCCACCAGCAGAGTTGGACACCGAATTGCAACTAATGAAAAACTGTTTTTT. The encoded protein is CATSRVGHRIATNEKLFF. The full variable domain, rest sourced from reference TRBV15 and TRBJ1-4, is DAMVIQNPRYQVTQFGKPVTLSCSQTLNHNVMYWYQQKSSQAPKLLFHYYDKDFNNEADTPDNFQSRRPNTSFCFLDIRSPGLGDTAMYLCATSRVGHRIATNEKLFFGSGTQLSVL.

Here the CDR3 reads CASSLALLGDGYTF. In DNA, the CDR3 is TGTGCCAGCAGCTTAGCGCTTTTGGGAGATGGCTACACCTTC. The chain couples TRBV7-9 to TRBJ1-2; D remains ambiguous. V was clipped by 0 bases and J by 6 bases, with 11 bases between them. Germline V gene sequence: CDR1 SEHNR, CDR2 FQNEAQ (reference sequence). This CDR3 spans 14 amino acids. The whole variable domain, filled in from reference TRBV7-9 and TRBJ1-2, reads DTGVSQNPRHKITKRGQNVTFRCDPISEHNRLYWYRQTLGQGPEFLTYFQNEAQLEKSRLLSDRFSAERPKGSFSTLEIQRTEQGDSAMYLCASSLALLGDGYTFGSGTRLTVV.

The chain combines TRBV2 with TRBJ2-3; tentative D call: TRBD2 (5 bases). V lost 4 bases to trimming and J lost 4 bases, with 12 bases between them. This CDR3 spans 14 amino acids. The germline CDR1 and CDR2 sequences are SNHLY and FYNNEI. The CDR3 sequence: CASSVREQADTQYF. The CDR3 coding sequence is TGTGCCAGCAGTGTGAGGGAGCAAGCAGATACGCAGTATTTT.

The CDR3 nucleotides are TGTGCCAGCAGCTCACAGGGGGGCCTCCAAGAGACCCAGTACTTC. Translation gives CASSSQGGLQETQYF. This rearrangement joins TRBV7-3 to TRBJ2-5; TRBD1 matches 8 bases. This CDR3 is 15 amino acids long. The V segment lost 4 bases and the J segment 1 base; nucleotides outside the gene matches: 5. Germline V gene data show CDR1 as SGHTA and CDR2 as FQGTGA.

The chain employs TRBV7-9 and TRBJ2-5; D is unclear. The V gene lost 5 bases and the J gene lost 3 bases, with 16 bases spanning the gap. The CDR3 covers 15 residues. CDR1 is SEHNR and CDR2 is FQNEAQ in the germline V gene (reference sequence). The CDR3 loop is CASSLTAGGKETQYF. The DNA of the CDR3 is TGTGCCAGCAGCCTCACCGCAGGTGGAAAAGAGACCCAGTACTTC.

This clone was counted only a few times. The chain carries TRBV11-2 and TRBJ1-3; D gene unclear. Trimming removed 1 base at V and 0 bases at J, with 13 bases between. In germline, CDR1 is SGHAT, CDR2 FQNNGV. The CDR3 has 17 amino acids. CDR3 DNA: TGTGCCAGCAGCTTAGTAGTCGACCCGGGCTCTGGAAACACCATATATTTT. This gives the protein CASSLVVDPGSGNTIYF.

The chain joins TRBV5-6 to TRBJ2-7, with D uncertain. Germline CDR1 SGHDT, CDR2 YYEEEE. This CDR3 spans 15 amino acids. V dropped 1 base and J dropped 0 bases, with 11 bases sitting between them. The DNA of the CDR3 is TGTGCCAGCAGCTTGATTCCAGGAGTCTCCTACGAGCAGTACTTC. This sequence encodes CASSLIPGVSYEQYF.

CDR3 bases: TGTGCCAGCAGCTTGGAGGTCGCTGTGAGCTCCTACAATGAGCAGTTCTTC. Its protein product is CASSLEVAVSSYNEQFF. The rearrangement links TRBV5-6 to TRBJ2-1, with D hard to call. The V gene's germline CDR1 is SGHDT and CDR2 YYEEEE. The V and J ends lost 0 bases and 0 bases respectively, with 13 bases between them. The CDR3 totals 17 residues.

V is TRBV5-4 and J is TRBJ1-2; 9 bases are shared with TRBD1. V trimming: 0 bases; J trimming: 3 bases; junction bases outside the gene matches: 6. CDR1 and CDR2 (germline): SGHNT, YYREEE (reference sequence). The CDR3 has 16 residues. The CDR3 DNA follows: TGTGCCAGCAGCTTGGGACCTACAGGGGGCGACTATGGCTACACCTTC. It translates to CASSLGPTGGDYGYTF.

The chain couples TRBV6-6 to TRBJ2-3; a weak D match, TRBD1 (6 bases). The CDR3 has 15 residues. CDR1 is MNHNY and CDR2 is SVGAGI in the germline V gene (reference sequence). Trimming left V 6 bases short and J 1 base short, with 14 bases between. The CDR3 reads CASSPRDTRTDTQYF. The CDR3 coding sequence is TGTGCCAGCAGCCCCCGGGACACCCGCACAGATACGCAGTATTTT.

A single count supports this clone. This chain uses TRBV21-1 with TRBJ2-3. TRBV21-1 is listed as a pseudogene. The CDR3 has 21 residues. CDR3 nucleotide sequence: TGTGCCAGCAGCAAAAAGGGGAAAAACTCCTCCAAGCCGGGGTTCACAGATACGCAGTATTTT. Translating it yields CASSKKGKNSSKPGFTDTQYF.

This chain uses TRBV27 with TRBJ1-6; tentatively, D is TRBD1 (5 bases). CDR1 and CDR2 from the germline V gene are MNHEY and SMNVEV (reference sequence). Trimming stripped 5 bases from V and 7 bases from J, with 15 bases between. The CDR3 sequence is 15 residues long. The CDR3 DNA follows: TGTGCCAGCAGTCTATTGTCCAGGGCGAATTCACCCCTCCACTTT. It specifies CASSLLSRANSPLHF.

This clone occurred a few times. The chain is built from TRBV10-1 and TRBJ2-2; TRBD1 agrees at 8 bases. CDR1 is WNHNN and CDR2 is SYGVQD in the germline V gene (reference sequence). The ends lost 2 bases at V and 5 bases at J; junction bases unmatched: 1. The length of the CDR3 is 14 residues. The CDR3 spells CASSERTGTGELFF. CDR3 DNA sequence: TGCGCCAGCAGTGAGCGGACAGGGACCGGGGAGCTGTTTTTT.

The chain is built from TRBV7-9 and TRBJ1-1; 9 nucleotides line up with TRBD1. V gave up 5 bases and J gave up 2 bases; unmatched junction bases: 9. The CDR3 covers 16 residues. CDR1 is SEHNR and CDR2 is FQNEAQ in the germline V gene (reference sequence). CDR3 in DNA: TGTGCCAGCAGCCCGAGTCCGGGACAGGGAAACACTGAAGCTTTCTTT. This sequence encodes CASSPSPGQGNTEAFF.

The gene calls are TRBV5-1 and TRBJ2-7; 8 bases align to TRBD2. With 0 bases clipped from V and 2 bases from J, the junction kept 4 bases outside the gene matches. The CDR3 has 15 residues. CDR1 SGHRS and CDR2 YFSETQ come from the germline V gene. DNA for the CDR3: TGCGCCAGCAGCTTGGCCGCAGCGGGGGCCTACGAGCAGTACTTC. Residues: CASSLAAAGAYEQYF.